These T cell receptor beta chains were read from a single sample in a study of identical twins. Via MiXCR, TCRdb re-called the 5' RACE reads, giving one row per CDR3 protein. The sample has about 530,000 distinct CDR3 sequences, 20% to 25% seen once. These data also formed part of another study, on yellow fever vaccine responses in identical twins.

The specimen sequenced was CD4+ T cells sorted from blood. The receptors were sampled from a woman aged 18-35 years in good health. Both conserved end residues are trimmed from each CDR3. The D gene is left open where the match is weak.

>TRBV10-1|TRBJ2-2|.
ASSVETANTGELF
>TRBV11-1|TRBJ2-1|TRBD1
ASSLGMTGASGYNEQF
>TRBV20-1|TRBJ2-1|.
SAGDYNEQF
>TRBV7-8|TRBJ1-1|TRBD1
ASSRGTDGILAEAF
>TRBV24-1|TRBJ2-2|TRBD2
ATSDLAGVSGELF
>TRBV5-1|TRBJ2-7|.
ASSLASATHSYEQY
>TRBV5-1|TRBJ1-4|TRBD1
ASSPLRGPEEKLF
>TRBV2|TRBJ2-1|TRBD2
ASSEELLAGGYNEQF
>TRBV3-1|TRBJ2-1|TRBD2
ASSHSGTSAVRAEQF
>TRBV5-5|TRBJ2-2|.
ASSPTYALYTGELF
>TRBV28|TRBJ2-2|.
ASSSGQNGELF
>TRBV5-5|TRBJ2-7|.
ASSLIPDRYEQY
>TRBV12-3/TRBV12-4|TRBJ2-1|.
ASCLYLQNEQF
>TRBV25-1|TRBJ2-3|TRBD2
ASSDHGLVSDTQY
>TRBV29-1|TRBJ2-1|.
SVEDFFSLGINEQF
>TRBV7-9|TRBJ2-7|TRBD1
ASRSTGGDEQY
>TRBV24-1|TRBJ2-1|.
ATSDRMETYNEQF
>TRBV5-1|TRBJ2-2|.
ASSLMENTGELF
>TRBV12-3/TRBV12-4|TRBJ2-2|.
ASSRQRTVIGTGELF
>TRBV10-1|TRBJ2-1|TRBD2
ASSAWTSGREQF
>TRBV7-9|TRBJ2-3|.
ASSIEGYTDTQY
>TRBV2|TRBJ2-5|.
ARGKTARETQY
>TRBV6-4|TRBJ2-1|.
ASSPRSVGEQF
>TRBV5-1|TRBJ2-7|.
ASTGLTYEQY
>TRBV27|TRBJ2-1|TRBD2
ASSLLVAPSSGRLNEQF
>TRBV4-1|TRBJ2-2|.
ASSQDPRVPPGELF
>TRBV6-1|TRBJ2-2|.
ASSSPTLVVTGELF
>TRBV3-1|TRBJ1-3|TRBD1
ASRQTGRGRNTIY
>TRBV6-5|TRBJ2-3|.
ASSYLRPGLDTQY
>TRBV5-1|TRBJ2-3|.
ASSLDSPTDTQY
>TRBV27|TRBJ2-1|TRBD2
ASSPHIAGVGNEQF
>TRBV15|TRBJ2-7|TRBD1
ATSRGDREYEQY
>TRBV7-8|TRBJ2-1|TRBD2
ASKNSHGLAGANEQF
>TRBV20-1|TRBJ2-5|.
SARDPRSQETQY
>TRBV20-1|TRBJ2-7|.
SAPAASNYEQY
>TRBV20-1|TRBJ2-7|.
SARDVAYEQY
>TRBV20-1|TRBJ2-1|TRBD2
SARLPGSGGANEQF
>TRBV4-1|TRBJ1-1|.
ASSPRTLSGSAEAF
>TRBV18|TRBJ1-5|.
ASSVDSNNQPQH
>TRBV20-1|TRBJ2-7|TRBD2
SARLAGPTGEQY
>TRBV12-3/TRBV12-4|TRBJ1-5|.
ASIVSSNSNQPQH
>TRBV28|TRBJ2-3|.
ASSSQRKGRPDTQY
>TRBV5-1|TRBJ2-7|.
ASSLAGEQY
>TRBV12-3/TRBV12-4|TRBJ2-1|TRBD1
ASSRRGSFVDEQF
>TRBV24-1|TRBJ2-5|TRBD1
ATSETGYGETQY
>TRBV10-3|TRBJ2-1|.
AIRGDQVLNYNEQF
>TRBV7-3|TRBJ2-2|.
ASSLQGNTGELF
>TRBV5-5|TRBJ1-4|.
ASSLGRGYEKLF
>TRBV7-9|TRBJ2-7|.
ASSFRGASTYEQY
>TRBV5-1|TRBJ2-1|TRBD2
ASSPLTSGGDNEQF
>TRBV7-9|TRBJ2-1|.
AGQKRAGHNEQF